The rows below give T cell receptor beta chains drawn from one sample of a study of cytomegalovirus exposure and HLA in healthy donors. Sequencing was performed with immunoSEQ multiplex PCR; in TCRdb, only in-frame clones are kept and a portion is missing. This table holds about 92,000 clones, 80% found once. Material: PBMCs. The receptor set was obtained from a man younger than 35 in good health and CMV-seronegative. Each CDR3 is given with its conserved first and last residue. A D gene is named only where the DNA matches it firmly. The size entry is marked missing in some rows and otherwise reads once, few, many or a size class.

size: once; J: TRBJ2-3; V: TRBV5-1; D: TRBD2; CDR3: CASTGTSGGTDTQYF; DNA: TGCGCCAGCACCGGGACTAGCGGGGGCACAGATACGCAGTATTTT
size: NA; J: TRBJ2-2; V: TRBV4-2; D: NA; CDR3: CASSQPDRPTGELFF; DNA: TGTGCCAGCAGCCAACCGGACAGACCCACCGGGGAGCTGTTTTTT
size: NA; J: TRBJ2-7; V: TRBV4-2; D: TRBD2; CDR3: CASSQWTSGGDYEQYF; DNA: TGTGCCAGCAGCCAATGGACTAGCGGGGGGGACTACGAGCAGTACTTC
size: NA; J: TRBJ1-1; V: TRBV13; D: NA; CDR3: CASSLRDLGEETEAFF; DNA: TGTGCCAGCAGCTTACGGGATCTCGGGGAGGAAACTGAAGCTTTCTTT
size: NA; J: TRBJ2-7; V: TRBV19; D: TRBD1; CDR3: CASKRGGNSYEQYF; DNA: TGTGCCAGTAAAAGAGGGGGCAACTCCTACGAGCAGTACTTC
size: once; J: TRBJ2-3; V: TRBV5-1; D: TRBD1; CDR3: CASSLGRQGAATDTQYF; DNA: TGCGCCAGCAGCTTGGGGCGACAGGGGGCGGCCACAGATACGCAGTATTTT
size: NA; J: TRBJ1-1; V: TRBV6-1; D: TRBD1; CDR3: CASRKTGENTEAFF; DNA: TGTGCCAGCAGAAAAACAGGGGAGAACACTGAAGCTTTCTTT
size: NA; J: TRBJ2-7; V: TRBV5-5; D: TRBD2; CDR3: CASSVGTSGAYGQYF; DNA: TGTGCCAGCAGCGTAGGGACTAGCGGGGCCTATGGGCAGTACTTC
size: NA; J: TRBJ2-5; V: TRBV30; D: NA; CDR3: CAWSVRGIGQGGWGTQYF; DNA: TGTGCCTGGAGTGTACGGGGTATCGGGCAGGGAGGTTGGGGGACCCAGTACTTC
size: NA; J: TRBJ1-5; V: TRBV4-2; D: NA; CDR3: CASSQDREGTQPQHF; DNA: TGTGCCAGCAGCCAAGATCGGGAGGGGACTCAGCCCCAGCATTTT
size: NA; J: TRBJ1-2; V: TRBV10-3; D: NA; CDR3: CAISENTNYGYTF; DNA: TGTGCCATCAGTGAGAATACTAACTATGGCTACACCTTC
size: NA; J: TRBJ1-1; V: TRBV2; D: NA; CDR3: CASREGFGPPTEAFF; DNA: TGTGCCAGCAGAGAAGGGTTCGGTCCCCCCACTGAAGCTTTCTTT
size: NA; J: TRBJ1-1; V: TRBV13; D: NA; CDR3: CASSQLTYPGTMNTEAFF; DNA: TGTGCCAGCAGCCAGCTCACATATCCGGGAACCATGAACACTGAAGCTTTCTTT
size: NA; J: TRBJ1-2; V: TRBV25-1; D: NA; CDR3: CASSLAVSNYGYTF; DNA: TGTGCCAGCAGTCTGGCAGTCTCTAACTATGGCTACACCTTC
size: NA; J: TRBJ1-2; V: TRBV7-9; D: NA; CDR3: CASSPSGRTGNYGYTF; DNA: TGTGCCAGCAGCCCCTCCGGGAGGACGGGTAACTATGGCTACACCTTC
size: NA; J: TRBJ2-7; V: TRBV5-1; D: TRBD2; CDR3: CASSSGLAGVFYEQYF; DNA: TGCGCCAGCAGCTCTGGACTAGCGGGGGTCTTTTACGAGCAGTACTTC
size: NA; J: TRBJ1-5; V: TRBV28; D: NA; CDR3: CASSLAQGTGQPQHF; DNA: TGTGCCAGCAGCCTGGCGCAGGGGACGGGTCAGCCCCAGCATTTT
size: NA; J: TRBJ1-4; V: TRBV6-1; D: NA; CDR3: CAKVRESSNEKLFF; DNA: TGTGCCAAAGTTCGGGAGAGCTCTAATGAAAAACTGTTTTTT
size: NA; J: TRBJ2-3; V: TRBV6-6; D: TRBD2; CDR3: CASSYRGRESTQYF; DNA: TGTGCCAGCAGTTACCGAGGGAGGGAAAGTACGCAGTATTTT
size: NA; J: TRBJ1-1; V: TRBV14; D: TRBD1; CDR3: CASSQRQGALSSTEAFF; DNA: TGTGCCAGCAGCCAACGACAGGGCGCCCTAAGTTCCACTGAAGCTTTCTTT
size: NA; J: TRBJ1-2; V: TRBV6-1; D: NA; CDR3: CASSVTAEYPYGYTF; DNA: TGTGCCAGCAGTGTAACAGCCGAGTACCCTTATGGCTACACCTTC
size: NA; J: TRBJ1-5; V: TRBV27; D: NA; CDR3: CASSIGPNVGNQPQHF; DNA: TGTGCCAGCAGTATTGGCCCAAACGTGGGCAATCAGCCCCAGCATTTT
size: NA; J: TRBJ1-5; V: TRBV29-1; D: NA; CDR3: CSVEESGQPQHF; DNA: TGCAGCGTTGAAGAGTCCGGTCAGCCCCAGCATTTT
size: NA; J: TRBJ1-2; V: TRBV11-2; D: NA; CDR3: CASSLVPSPDYGYTF; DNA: TGTGCCAGCAGCTTAGTTCCCTCCCCCGACTATGGCTACACCTTC
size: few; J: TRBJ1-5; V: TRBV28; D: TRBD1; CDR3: CASSWGQGANQPQHF; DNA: TGTGCCAGCAGTTGGGGACAGGGGGCCAATCAGCCCCAGCATTTT
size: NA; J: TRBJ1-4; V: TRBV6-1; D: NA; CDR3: CASRGAIGEKLFF; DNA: TGTGCCAGCAGAGGGGCTATTGGTGAAAAACTGTTTTTT
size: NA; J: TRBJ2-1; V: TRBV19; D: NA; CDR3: CASTLGGVHYNEQFF; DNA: TGTGCCAGTACCCTAGGGGGAGTTCATTACAATGAGCAGTTCTTC
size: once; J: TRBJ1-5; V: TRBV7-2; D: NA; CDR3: CASSLMGRGPSQPQHF; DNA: TGTGCCAGCAGCTTAATGGGGCGAGGTCCGAGTCAGCCCCAGCATTTT